The clone carrying this TCR beta chain came up once. Its target is not known. Germline values: CDR1 SGHTA, CDR2 FQGTGA. The CDR3 is made up of 14 amino acids. The V end was cut by 2 bases, the J end by 5 bases, with 12 bases between. These data come from a study of OX40 agonist ivuxolimab in advanced cancers. The study's findings and limits: Patients with a partial response at 0.1-3.0 mg/kg had among the lowest clonal expansion. At 0.1 to 3.0 mg/kg, clonal expansion of CD4+ and CD8+ blood T cells had occurred by week 6. Part of the nonresponder group also had normalized T-cell clonal expansion that was low. Among T cells, CD8+ cells averaged more expanded clones than CD4+ cells.

Libraries were prepared by immunoSEQ multiplex PCR; TCRdb keeps only in-frame clonotypes and omits some of them. Found here are about 57,000 clones, 83% of them singletons; the top ten hold about 3.1%. Sample: CD4+ or CD8+ T cells sorted from blood, taken in a trial of the OX40 agonist ivuxolimab. The TCR sequence derives from an adult with an advanced solid tumor such as melanoma, head and neck, liver or kidney cancer. The rearrangement links TRBV7-3 to TRBJ1-2; perhaps TRBD1 as D (6 bases). CDR3 bases: TGTGCCAGCAGCTTATCAGGGGAAGCTTATGGCTACACCTTC. This codes for CASSLSGEAYGYTF.